The next 24 T cell receptor beta chains were all read from a single sample in a study of blood T cells in healthy people across ages. A J-beta primer mix and a sample-barcoded 5' primer were used in a second PCR of about 7 to 12 cycles. TCRdb recomputed calls from the 5' RACE reads with MiXCR, one row per CDR3 protein. The repertoire includes some 1.8 million distinct CDR3 sequences, around 42% of them detected once, and more than 20% sits in the top ten. Sequencing was done on a sample of blood. These TCRs come from a human donor in good health.

This clonotype was seen a handful of times. The chain links TRBV11-2 to TRBJ2-3; 10 bases line up with TRBD2. The CDR3 has 16 amino acids. Trimming removed 4 bases from V and 0 bases from J; junction bases left unmatched: 4. CDR1 is SGHAT, CDR2 FQNNGV, per germline. This chain's CDR3 is CASSSTTSGSTDTQYF. The CDR3 nucleotides read TGTGCCAGCAGCTCGACGACTAGCGGGAGCACAGATACGCAGTATTTT.

The table lists this clonotype with a few counts. V gene TRBV29-1 combines with J gene TRBJ1-2; the match to TRBD1 covers 9 bases. V shed 6 bases and J 3 bases; nucleotides not matched to a gene: 8. The germline V gene encodes CDR1 SQVTM and CDR2 ANQGSEA. CDR3 length: 14 amino acids. The CDR3 DNA reads TGCAGCGTAGCTACAGGGGGCCGGGACTATGGCTACACCTTC. Amino acid sequence: CSVATGGRDYGYTF.

CDR3 residues: CASSLDRGVLTWDEQFF. CDR3 DNA sequence: TGTGCCAGCAGCTTAGATCGGGGGGTCCTCACTTGGGATGAGCAGTTCTTC. The chain recombines TRBV11-3 with TRBJ2-1, with 7 bases fitting TRBD2. The CDR3 extends over 17 amino acids. Germline V lookup: CDR1 SGHNT, CDR2 YENEEA. With 0 bases clipped from V and 8 bases from J, the junction kept 13 bases outside the gene matches.

This sequence joins TRBV24-1 and TRBJ2-3, with TRBD2 identical over 11 bases. The CDR3 totals 15 residues. CDR1 KGHDR and CDR2 SFDVKD come from the germline V gene. Germline trimming cut 3 bases from V and 6 bases from J; bases unmatched to any gene: 4. The CDR3 reads CATSDTSGGLDTQYF. The CDR3, as DNA: TGTGCCACCAGTGATACTAGCGGGGGATTGGATACGCAGTATTTT.

The chain carries TRBV20-1 and TRBJ2-1; D remains unclear. Looked up from germline, CDR1 is DFQATT and CDR2 is SNEGSKA (reference sequence). V lost 0 bases to trimming and J lost 10 bases, with 10 bases between them. The CDR3 spans 12 residues. CDR3 loop: CSARDLGREQFF. The CDR3 DNA reads TGCAGTGCTAGAGATTTGGGCCGAGAGCAGTTCTTC.

Concerning this clonotype: The junction and the germline gene differ at one end; a read error may be behind it. This chain uses TRBV20-1 with TRBJ2-7; 10 bases match TRBD1. The CDR3 sequence is 13 residues long. CDR1 and CDR2 (germline): DFQATT, SNEGSKA (reference sequence). The CDR3 DNA reads TGCAGTGCTCGGGACAGGGGACAGAAGGAGCCGTACTTC. As protein: CSARDRGQKEPYF.

The V gene is TRBV20-1, the J gene TRBJ2-7; 7 nucleotides match TRBD2. Per the germline V gene, CDR1 is DFQATT and CDR2 is SNEGSKA (reference sequence). Trimming cost V 0 bases and J 0 bases; bases outside gene matches: 5. The CDR3 runs 15 residues. This chain's CDR3 is CSAREIRDYSYEQYF. The CDR3 region has the DNA TGCAGTGCTAGAGAGATCCGGGACTACTCCTACGAGCAGTACTTC.

In this sample, this clonotype turned up many times. A much larger clone differs by one base, so this may be a read error. V usage is TRBV5-6 and J usage is TRBJ2-7, with TRBD2 matching 10 bases. The CDR3 totals 16 residues. The V and J ends lost 2 bases and 7 bases, in that order; junction bases with no gene match: 12. CDR1 and CDR2 from the germline V gene are SGHDT and YYEEEE. DNA of the CDR3: TGTGCCAGCAGCTTTCTGCTAGCGGGGGCGAGGGAAGAGCAGTACTTC. It encodes CASSFLLAGAREEQYF.

In this sample, this clonotype turned up a few times. J is TRBJ2-5 and V is TRBV29-1, with unresolved D. The ends were cut back, 2 bases at V and 3 bases at J, with 19 bases in the middle. CDR1 and CDR2 (germline): SQVTM, ANQGSEA. This CDR3 region has 16 residues. The CDR3 nucleotides read TGCAGCGTTGAATCCGCTATGTGGGAATCTGAAGAGACCCAGTACTTC. Its translation: CSVESAMWESEETQYF.

This clonotype was recorded a few times. The chain joins TRBV15 to TRBJ2-7; no clear D gene. Trimming pared 0 bases from V and 2 bases from J, leaving 5 bases between. The CDR3 loop spans 13 amino acids. Germline loops: CDR1 LNHNV, CDR2 YYDKDF (reference sequence). CDR3 in DNA: TGTGCCACCAGCAGAGATGGTCCCTACGAGCAGTACTTC. This codes for CATSRDGPYEQYF.

The chain combines TRBV2 with TRBJ2-5, with a possible D match to TRBD2 (5 bases). The DNA end lines up better with TRBJ2-7; the J call may be wrong. There are 13 residues in the CDR3. CDR1 and CDR2 (germline): SNHLY, FYNNEI. The CDR3 sequence is CASSVGREYEQYF. CDR3 nucleotides: TGTGCCAGCAGTGTGGGTAGGGAGTACGAGCAGTACTTC.

The chain uses TRBV9 and TRBJ2-3; D call uncertain. CDR3 length: 15 amino acids. Trimming removed 4 bases from V and 0 bases from J, with 12 bases in between. Per the germline V gene, CDR1 is SGDLS and CDR2 is YYNGEE. CDR3 sequence (DNA): TGTGCCAGCAGCCCTCATCCAACTAGCACAGATACGCAGTATTTT. It specifies CASSPHPTSTDTQYF.

V usage is TRBV20-1 and J usage is TRBJ1-2; D unresolved. Trimming pared 6 bases from V and 6 bases from J, leaving 14 bases between. Germline loops: CDR1 DFQATT, CDR2 SNEGSKA (reference sequence). CDR3 size: 12 residues. The CDR3 DNA reads as TGCAGTGCCCTTTTACTCAGAGATGGCTACACCTTC. Translated: CSALLLRDGYTF.

The chain uses TRBV7-2 and TRBJ2-5, with TRBD1 matching 9 bases. The V segment lost 1 base and the J segment 5 bases; nucleotides outside the gene matches: 14. Germline V gene lookup returns CDR1 SGHTA and CDR2 FQGNSA. The CDR3 contains 18 residues. CDR3 DNA sequence: TGTGCCAGCAGCTTAGTTTTGGACAGGGGTTCCCCCTGGGAGACCCAGTACTTC. It yields the protein CASSLVLDRGSPWETQYF.

This clonotype was counted only a few times. In DNA form, the CDR3 reads TGTGCCAGCAGCTTAGTGATAGCGGGGGTTGGTGAGCAGTTCTTC. Translating gives CASSLVIAGVGEQFF. The chain joins TRBV7-2 to TRBJ2-1, with TRBD2 matching 9 bases. V lost 1 base, J lost 9 bases, and 7 bases stayed unmatched. The CDR3 contains 15 residues. The germline V gene encodes CDR1 SGHTA and CDR2 FQGNSA.

The gene calls are TRBV7-2 and TRBJ2-7; TRBD1 might be the D (6 bases). The CDR3 runs 15 residues. The V gene's germline CDR1 is SGHTA and CDR2 FQGNSA. Trimming removed 5 bases at V and 3 bases at J, with 17 bases between. CDR3 sequence reads: CASSPRTDPRYEQYF. The CDR3 DNA is TGTGCCAGCAGCCCAAGGACAGATCCACGCTACGAGCAGTACTTC.

This clonotype was detected only a few times. This chain connects TRBV15 to TRBJ1-2, with no clear D. Germline-derived CDR1 and CDR2 are LNHNV and YYDKDF (reference sequence). V lost 0 bases and J 2 bases, leaving 10 bases between the germline ends. The CDR3 has 15 amino acids. CDR3 protein: CATSRDRTTNYGYTF. As DNA, the CDR3 is TGTGCCACCAGCAGAGATAGAACTACAAACTATGGCTACACCTTC.

The chain joins TRBV11-2 to TRBJ2-1, with TRBD1 as a possible D gene (6 bases). CDR1 SGHAT and CDR2 FQNNGV come from the germline V gene. Trimming took off 0 bases at V and 3 bases at J, with 9 bases between the two ends. There are 15 residues in the CDR3. The DNA of the CDR3 is TGTGCCAGCAGCTTAGAGACAGGAGACTACAATGAGCAGTTCTTC. It specifies CASSLETGDYNEQFF.

V is TRBV29-1 and J is TRBJ1-2, with 7 bases matching TRBD1. The CDR3 covers 12 residues. CDR1 is SQVTM and CDR2 is ANQGSEA in the germline V gene. With 8 bases clipped from V and 6 bases from J, the junction kept 9 bases outside the gene matches. The CDR3: CSSTTGCDGYTF. The CDR3 bases are TGCAGCTCAACGACAGGGTGTGATGGCTACACCTTC.

DNA of the CDR3: TGCAGTGCTAGAGATATCGGGGGCCTCTACAATGAGCAGTTCTTC. Its protein product is CSARDIGGLYNEQFF. The chain is built from TRBV20-1 and TRBJ2-1; D may match TRBD1 or TRBD2 (6 bases each). The V gene's germline CDR1 is DFQATT and CDR2 SNEGSKA (reference sequence). Between the trimmed V and J ends, which lost 0 bases and 3 bases, there was a span of 12 bases. CDR3 size: 15 residues.

In its sample, this clonotype was seen a few times. The V call is TRBV9, the J call TRBJ2-7, with unresolved D. The CDR3 length is 15 residues. V dropped 3 bases and J dropped 0 bases, with 13 bases sitting between them. In germline, CDR1 is SGDLS, CDR2 YYNGEE. The CDR3 bases are TGTGCCAGCAGCGCCAATTCGGGTCTCTCCTACGAGCAGTACTTC. This gives the protein CASSANSGLSYEQYF.

This clonotype was picked up one time. This chain uses TRBV12-3 or TRBV12-4 with TRBJ2-7, with a tentative D call TRBD1 (6 bases). CDR3 length equals 12 residues. The germline V and J ends were trimmed by 9 bases and 3 bases, with 12 bases remaining between them. CDR3 residues: CASGQLSYEQYF. The CDR3 region has the DNA TGTGCCAGTGGACAGTTAAGCTACGAGCAGTACTTC.

This clonotype was seen only a few times. The gene calls are TRBV4-2 and TRBJ2-3, with TRBD1 matching 10 bases. CDR1 and CDR2 (germline): LGHNA, YNFKEQ. The CDR3 length is 16 residues. Trimming removed 7 bases from V and 2 bases from J; junction bases left unmatched: 9. The CDR3 region is CASNPGTGVSTDTQYF. The CDR3 nucleotides read TGTGCCAGCAACCCAGGGACAGGGGTATCCACAGATACGCAGTATTTT.

This rearrangement joins TRBV18 to TRBJ1-2; possible D gene TRBD1, 5 bases. The CDR3 loop spans 16 amino acids. Trimming removed 2 bases from V and 3 bases from J, with 16 bases in between. The germline CDR1 and CDR2 sequences are KGHSH and LQKENI. The CDR3 sequence is CASSPSGVRGDYGYTF. CDR3 bases: TGTGCCAGCTCACCATCGGGTGTGCGGGGGGACTATGGCTACACCTTC.